Here is one T cell receptor (beta chain) with its context. This entry is derived from a study of T cells in Graves' hyperthyroidism and ophthalmopathy. Turning to the study itself: Once the initial diagnosis was made, peripheral blood was obtained before any treatment.

Amplification of TCR beta CDR3 regions was performed using RNA transcripts as template. Using the HTBI primer set, a first-round RT-PCR was run on the TCR CDR3. Via MiXCR, TCRdb re-called the multiplex PCR reads, giving one row per CDR3 protein. The table includes a few hundred thousand distinct CDR3 sequences, around a fifth detected once. The germline V gene encodes CDR1 WSHSY and CDR2 SAAADI. After removal of 0 bases from V and 6 bases from J, the junction contained 7 bases not matched to a gene. This CDR3 is built from 16 residues. The clonotype originates from a woman aged 70 to 79 with Graves' ophthalmopathy. The source material was blood. V is TRBV10-2 and J is TRBJ1-5; 8 bases line up with TRBD1. The CDR3: CASSESARGLGQPQHF. The CDR3 nucleotides are TGCGCCAGCAGTGAGTCCGCCAGGGGGCTGGGTCAGCCCCAGCATTTT.